Reported below is one TCR beta chain. Germline lookup yields CDR1 LNHDA and CDR2 SQIVND (reference sequence). This CDR3 spans 14 amino acids. The V gene lost 5 bases and the J gene lost 10 bases, with 15 bases spanning the gap. This record belongs to a study of blood T cell repertoires in COVID-19. Only in-frame clones appear in the TCRdb table, and some are missing; sequencing was by immunoSEQ multiplex PCR. The data contain approximately 150,000 clones, around 87% of them singletons. The clonotype originates from a woman aged 55-75 years with active or convalescent COVID-19. Sequenced input: peripheral blood. The chain links TRBV19 to TRBJ1-6, with D perhaps matching TRBD1 (5 bases). The CDR3 coding sequence is TGTGCCAGTAGTCTGCAGGGAGGTAACTCACCCCTCCACTTT. Its translation is CASSLQGGNSPLHF.